A single T cell receptor beta chain is shown here with its context. Its antigen is unidentified. V lost 3 bases, J lost 6 bases, and 9 bases lay in between. The germline gives CDR1 SGHTA, CDR2 FQGNSA. The CDR3 contains 12 residues. Only in-frame clones appear in the TCRdb table, and some are missing; sequencing was by immunoSEQ multiplex PCR. This sample has tens of thousands of clones, with 88% found just once. The sample is drawn from a study of OX40 agonist ivuxolimab in advanced cancers. Findings and limits, study-wide: Determination of antigen specificity was not performed for the expanded peripheral T cells.

The source was CD4+ or CD8+ T cells sorted from blood, collected in a trial of the OX40 agonist ivuxolimab. J is TRBJ2-7 and V is TRBV7-2; unclear D gene. The TCR was taken from an adult with an advanced solid tumor such as melanoma, head and neck, liver or kidney cancer. CDR3 in amino acids: CASSFDPREQYF. DNA for the CDR3: TGTGCCAGCAGCTTCGACCCCCGCGAGCAGTACTTC.